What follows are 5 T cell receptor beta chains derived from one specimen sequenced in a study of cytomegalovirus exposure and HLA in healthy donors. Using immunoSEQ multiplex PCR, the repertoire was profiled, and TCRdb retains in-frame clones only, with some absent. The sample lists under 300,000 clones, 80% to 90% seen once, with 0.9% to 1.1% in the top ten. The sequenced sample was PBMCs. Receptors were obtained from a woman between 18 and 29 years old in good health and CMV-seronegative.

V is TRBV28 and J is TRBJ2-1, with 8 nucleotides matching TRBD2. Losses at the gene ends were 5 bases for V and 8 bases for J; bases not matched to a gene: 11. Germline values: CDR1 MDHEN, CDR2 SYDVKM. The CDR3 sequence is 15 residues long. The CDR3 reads CASSHLAGDMDEQFF. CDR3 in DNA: TGTGCCAGCAGTCATCTAGCGGGCGATATGGATGAGCAGTTCTTC. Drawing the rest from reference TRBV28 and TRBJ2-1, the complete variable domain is DVKVTQSSRYLVKRTGEKVFLECVQDMDHENMFWYRQDPGLGLRLIYFSYDVKMKEKGDIPEGYSVSREKKERFSLILESASTNQTSMYLCASSHLAGDMDEQFFGPGTRLTVL.

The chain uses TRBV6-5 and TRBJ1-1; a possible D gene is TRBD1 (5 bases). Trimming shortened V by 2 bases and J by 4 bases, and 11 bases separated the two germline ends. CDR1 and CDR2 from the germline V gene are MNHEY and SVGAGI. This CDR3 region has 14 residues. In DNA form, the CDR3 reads TGTGCCAGCAGTTACACGAGGAGGGGCACTGAAGCTTTCTTT. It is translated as CASSYTRRGTEAFF.

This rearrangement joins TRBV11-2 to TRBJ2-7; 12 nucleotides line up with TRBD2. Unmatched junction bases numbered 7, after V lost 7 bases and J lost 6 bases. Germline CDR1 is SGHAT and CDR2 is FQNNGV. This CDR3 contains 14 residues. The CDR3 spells CASNLAGGPVEQYF. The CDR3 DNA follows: TGTGCCAGCAACCTAGCGGGAGGGCCGGTCGAGCAGTACTTC.

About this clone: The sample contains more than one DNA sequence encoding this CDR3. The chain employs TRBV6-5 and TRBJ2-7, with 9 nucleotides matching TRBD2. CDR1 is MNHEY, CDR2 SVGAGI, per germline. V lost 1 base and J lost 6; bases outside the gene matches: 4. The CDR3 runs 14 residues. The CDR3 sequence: CASSYLAGESEQYF. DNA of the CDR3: TGTGCCAGCAGTTACTTAGCGGGGGAAAGCGAGCAGTACTTC.

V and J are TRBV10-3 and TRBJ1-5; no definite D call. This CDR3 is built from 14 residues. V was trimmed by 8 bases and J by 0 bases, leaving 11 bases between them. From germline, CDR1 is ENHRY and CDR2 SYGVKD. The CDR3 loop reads CAIARENSNQPQHF. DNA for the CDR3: TGTGCCATCGCCCGGGAGAATAGCAATCAGCCCCAGCATTTT.